This passage covers 29 T cell receptor beta chains from one sample sequenced in a study of blood T cell repertoires in COVID-19. Produced via immunoSEQ multiplex PCR; TCRdb's table is partial and in-frame only. The sample gives 150,000 or so clones, 90% of which show up once; 0.53% is in the top ten. What was sequenced was peripheral blood. These receptors came from a middle-aged man with acute or convalescent COVID-19.

The rearrangement uses TRBV7-2 and TRBJ2-1; maybe TRBD2 (5 bases). V was pared by 2 bases and J by 8 bases, with 16 bases between. In germline, CDR1 is SGHTA, CDR2 FQGNSA. The CDR3 runs to 15 residues. CDR3 sequence: CASSLFMISADEQFF. The CDR3 DNA reads as TGTGCCAGCAGCTTATTCATGATTAGCGCCGATGAGCAGTTCTTC.

This sequence joins TRBV19 and TRBJ1-5; 9 bases line up with TRBD1. Germline V gene sequence: CDR1 LNHDA, CDR2 SQIVND (reference sequence). The CDR3 runs to 18 residues. The junction had 14 bases not matched to a gene; V was cut back by 6 bases and J by 2 bases. The CDR3 region is CASRKGTGRWTGNQPQHF. The CDR3 DNA follows: TGTGCCAGTAGAAAAGGGACAGGGCGCTGGACGGGCAATCAGCCCCAGCATTTT.

This chain uses TRBV28 with TRBJ2-7, with TRBD1 as a possible D gene (6 bases). The length of the CDR3 is 14 residues. The V gene's germline CDR1 is MDHEN and CDR2 SYDVKM. V lost 3 bases to trimming and J lost 0 bases, with 9 bases between them. The CDR3 reads CASSFLTGSYEQYV. The CDR3 nucleotides are TGTGCCAGCAGTTTCCTGACAGGCTCCTACGAGCAGTACGTC.

Concerning this clone itself: At one of its ends the junction is not consistent with the germline gene, which may arise from a read error. The chain has TRBV7-7 and TRBJ1-5; D remains ambiguous. CDR1 and CDR2 (germline): SSHAT, FNYEAQ (reference sequence). The CDR3 has 15 amino acids. For the CDR3, the DNA is TGTGCTAGCAGCTTAGGCGGTTGCGGAAATCAGCCCCAGCATTTT. The encoded protein is CASSLGGCGNQPQHF.

The CDR3 loop reads CASSPRTSLAGDTGELFF. CDR3 nucleotide sequence: TGTGCCAGCAGCCCCCGGACTTCACTAGCGGGAGACACCGGGGAGCTGTTTTTT. The chain uses TRBV11-2 and TRBJ2-2; 11 bases line up with TRBD2. Trimming at V came to 5 bases and at J to 3 bases, leaving 11 bases not matched to a gene. Germline assignment: CDR1 SGHAT and CDR2 FQNNGV. This CDR3 contains 18 residues. Together with reference TRBV11-2 and TRBJ2-2, the CDR3 gives the full variable domain: EAGVAQSPRYKIIEKRQSVAFWCNPISGHATLYWYQQILGQGPKLLIQFQNNGVVDDSQLPKDRFSAERLKGVDSTLKIQPAKLEDSAVYLCASSPRTSLAGDTGELFFGEGSRLTVL.

The V and J genes are TRBV5-6 and TRBJ2-7; 10 bases map to TRBD1. J gave up 4 bases and V 5 bases, and 18 bases lay outside the gene matches. The CDR3 is 18 residues long. Germline V gene data show CDR1 as SGHDT and CDR2 as YYEEEE. CDR3 loop: CASSSPGQGMKDFYEQYV. The CDR3 region has the DNA TGTGCCAGCAGTTCGCCGGGACAGGGGATGAAAGACTTTTACGAGCAGTACGTC.

This sequence joins TRBV18 and TRBJ2-5, with TRBD1 as a possible D gene (6 bases). Trimming pared 3 bases from V and 1 base from J, leaving 12 bases between. CDR1 is KGHSH and CDR2 is LQKENI in the germline V gene. The CDR3 has 15 residues. Written as DNA, the CDR3 is TGTGCCAGCTCACCCAACAGGGAACCCCAAGAGACCCAGTACTTC. Translation: CASSPNREPQETQYF.

V is TRBV19 and J is TRBJ2-2; D unresolved. The V gene lost 8 bases and the J gene lost 7 bases, with 11 bases spanning the gap. Per germline, CDR1 LNHDA and CDR2 SQIVND (reference sequence). This CDR3 contains 12 residues. CDR3 sequence: CASSLVDGELFF. The CDR3 DNA follows: TGTGCCAGTTCCTTAGTAGACGGGGAGCTGTTTTTT.

V is TRBV4-3 and J is TRBJ2-1; 10 positions agree with TRBD1. The CDR3 extends over 18 amino acids. Per the germline V gene, CDR1 is LGHNA and CDR2 is YSLEER. The J segment lost 9 bases and the V segment lost 0 bases, leaving 14 bases of the junction unmatched. For the CDR3, the DNA is TGCGCCAGCAGCCAAGATAACCCCGGGACAGGGGAGGGTAGTGAGCAGTTCTTC. Translation: CASSQDNPGTGEGSEQFF.

V usage is TRBV4-1 and J usage is TRBJ2-3; D is possibly TRBD2 (5 bases). This CDR3 comprises 16 residues. Deletions cut 0 bases from V and 0 bases from J, with 10 bases between. Germline CDR1 MGHRA, CDR2 YSYEKL. In DNA form, the CDR3 reads TGCGCCAGCAGCCAAGATGATCGACTAAGCACAGATACGCAGTATTTT. Translating gives CASSQDDRLSTDTQYF.

V and J are TRBV12-3 or TRBV12-4 and TRBJ2-5, with D unresolved. CDR3 length: 11 amino acids. V lost 6 bases and J lost 5, with 7 bases in between. In DNA, the CDR3 is TGTGCCAGCAGACAGCTGGAGACCCAGTACTTC. Amino acid sequence: CASRQLETQYF.

The chain recombines TRBV27 with TRBJ2-7, with 8 positions matching TRBD2. Losses at the gene ends were 2 bases for V and 1 base for J; bases not matched to a gene: 4. Germline V gene data show CDR1 as MNHEY and CDR2 as SMNVEV (reference sequence). CDR3 length: 15 amino acids. CDR3 loop: CASSLAAGVSYEQYF. The CDR3 DNA reads as TGTGCCAGCAGTTTAGCAGCGGGAGTTTCCTACGAGCAGTACTTC.

J is TRBJ2-1 and V is TRBV3-1 (or the pseudogene TRBV3-2), with 8 bases fitting TRBD1. V lost 3 bases to trimming and J lost 4 bases; unmatched junction nucleotides: 5. Germline CDR1 and CDR2: LGHDT and YNNKEL (reference sequence). CDR3 size: 15 residues. CDR3 in DNA: TGTGCCAGCAGCCAGGGACAGGAGACTTACAATGAGCAGTTCTTC. Its translation is CASSQGQETYNEQFF.

V and J are TRBV5-1 and TRBJ1-5; D is unresolved. This CDR3 comprises 17 residues. Deletions cut 0 bases from V and 0 bases from J, with 13 bases between. Germline assignment: CDR1 SGHRS and CDR2 YFSETQ. The CDR3 sequence is CASSLGGGSVSNQPQHF. CDR3 DNA sequence: TGCGCCAGCAGCTTGGGAGGAGGCTCCGTTAGCAATCAGCCCCAGCATTTT.

The chain uses TRBV18 and TRBJ2-1, with TRBD2 identical over 11 bases. CDR3 size: 18 residues. Germline V gene sequence: CDR1 KGHSH, CDR2 LQKENI. Losses at the gene ends were 1 base for V and 10 bases for J; bases not matched to a gene: 15. The CDR3 reads CASSPRPSGRPGAGEQFF. The CDR3 DNA reads TGTGCCAGCTCACCACGACCTAGCGGGAGGCCCGGCGCGGGGGAGCAGTTCTTC.

V and J are TRBV7-6 and TRBJ2-2, with D tentatively TRBD1 (6 bases). The CDR3 has 15 amino acids. Germline CDR1 is SGHVS and CDR2 is FNYEAQ. The ends were cut back, 2 bases at V and 4 bases at J, with 11 bases in the middle. CDR3 protein: CASSLQGLSTGELFF. The DNA for the CDR3 is TGTGCCAGCAGCTTACAGGGGCTGAGCACCGGGGAGCTGTTTTTT.

J is TRBJ2-5 and V is TRBV9, with 8 bases matching TRBD2. The CDR3 totals 15 residues. CDR1 and CDR2 (germline): SGDLS, YYNGEE. Trimming removed 3 bases from V and 5 bases from J; junction bases left unmatched: 9. CDR3: CASSESGSLGETQYF. In DNA, the CDR3 is TGTGCCAGCAGCGAGAGCGGGAGCCTCGGGGAGACCCAGTACTTC.

J is TRBJ2-3 and V is TRBV20-1; TRBD1 might be the D (6 bases). There are 14 residues in the CDR3. Trimming removed 3 bases from V and 0 bases from J, with 10 bases in between. Germline V gene sequence: CDR1 DFQATT, CDR2 SNEGSKA (reference sequence). This CDR3 is CSASDQGSTDTQYF. The CDR3 nucleotides read TGCAGTGCTAGTGACCAGGGGAGCACAGATACGCAGTATTTT.

Comments on this clone: This CDR3 is also generated by other DNA sequences in the sample. V gene TRBV19 combines with J gene TRBJ1-2; D might be TRBD1 (5 bases). The CDR3 sequence is 13 residues long. The germline CDR1 and CDR2 sequences are LNHDA and SQIVND (reference sequence). V shed 5 bases and J shed 2 bases, with 9 bases lying between them. The CDR3 DNA sequence: TGTGCCAGTAGTCGAGACAGCAACTATGGCTACACCTTC. Translation gives CASSRDSNYGYTF.

CDR3 loop: CASSEVPPGQGYMNTEAFF. The DNA for the CDR3 is TGTGCCAGCAGTGAAGTCCCGCCGGGACAGGGCTACATGAACACTGAAGCTTTCTTT. The rearrangement joins TRBV2 to TRBJ1-1; 9 nucleotides agree with TRBD1. The CDR3 runs 19 residues. Germline CDR1 SNHLY, CDR2 FYNNEI. The ends lost 1 base at V and 0 bases at J; junction bases unmatched: 12.

This chain connects TRBV7-9 to TRBJ1-1; TRBD1 matches 12 bases. The V and J ends lost 6 bases and 1 base, in that order; junction bases with no gene match: 3. CDR1 SEHNR and CDR2 FQNEAQ come from the germline V gene (reference sequence). The CDR3 is 15 residues long. The CDR3 reads CASRGTGGPNTEAFF. For the CDR3, the DNA is TGTGCCAGCAGAGGGACAGGGGGCCCGAACACTGAAGCTTTCTTT.

The chain employs TRBV7-9 and TRBJ1-4; D ambiguous. Looked up from germline, CDR1 is SEHNR and CDR2 is FQNEAQ (reference sequence). The length of the CDR3 is 13 residues. The V end lost 1 base, the J end lost 7 bases, and 7 bases lay between the germline ends. CDR3 coding DNA: TGTGCCAGCAGCTTAGAGCGGGGTGAAAAACTGTTTTTT. Translating it yields CASSLERGEKLFF.

In its sample, this clone was seen once. V and J are TRBV5-1 and TRBJ2-1; D not certain. The CDR3 spans 12 residues. With 5 bases removed from V and 9 bases from J, the gap between germline ends came to 12 bases. From germline, CDR1 is SGHRS and CDR2 YFSETQ. As DNA, the CDR3 is TGCGCCAGCAGTACCCACTCGGGTGAGCAGTTCTTC. Residues: CASSTHSGEQFF.

The chain recombines TRBV11-1 with TRBJ1-1; maybe TRBD1 (6 bases). This CDR3 is built from 15 residues. The germline CDR1 and CDR2 sequences are SGHAT and FQDESV (reference sequence). The V gene lost 0 bases and the J gene lost 7 bases, with 15 bases spanning the gap. The CDR3: CASSLARQVPIEAFF. Here the CDR3 DNA reads TGTGCCAGCAGCTTAGCCCGACAGGTACCCATTGAAGCTTTCTTT.

This chain uses TRBV7-3 with TRBJ2-3; TRBD1 matches 9 bases. Germline lookup yields CDR1 SGHTA and CDR2 FQGTGA. The CDR3 is 15 amino acids. Trimming removed 5 bases from V and 3 bases from J; junction bases left unmatched: 6. CDR3 nucleotide sequence: TGTGCCAGCAGCGTTCTAGGGACAGGGACAGATACGCAGTATTTT. Translation: CASSVLGTGTDTQYF.

The chain is built from TRBV6-5 and TRBJ2-7; 8 bases map to TRBD2. The CDR3 has 14 amino acids. Per germline, CDR1 MNHEY and CDR2 SVGAGI. With V trimmed by 6 bases and J by 3 bases, 7 bases remained unmatched. CDR3 protein: CASRSGGEFYEQYV. The CDR3 nucleotides are TGTGCCAGCAGATCCGGGGGGGAGTTCTACGAGCAGTACGTC.

The CDR3 DNA reads TGTGCCAGCAGAATTAGCGGCTATCAGCCCCAGCATTTT. It yields the protein CASRISGYQPQHF. V gene TRBV6-5 combines with J gene TRBJ1-5; unclear D gene. In germline, CDR1 is MNHEY, CDR2 SVGAGI. Trimming took off 6 bases at V and 5 bases at J, with 11 bases between the two ends. There are 13 residues in the CDR3.

Ten or more counts support this clone. This chain uses TRBV28 with TRBJ1-1; D not certain. This CDR3 is 17 amino acids long. The V end lost 1 base, the J end lost 2 bases, and 17 bases lay between the germline ends. In germline, CDR1 is MDHEN, CDR2 SYDVKM. The DNA for the CDR3 is TGTGCCAGCAGTTTATTTAAGCGGGAGACCCTAAACACTGAAGCTTTCTTT. Residues: CASSLFKRETLNTEAFF.

This chain uses TRBV11-2 with TRBJ2-3; D gene uncertain. This CDR3 spans 14 amino acids. The V and J ends lost 4 bases and 2 bases respectively, with 10 bases between them. Germline V gene lookup returns CDR1 SGHAT and CDR2 FQNNGV. For the CDR3, the DNA is TGTGCCAGCAGCTCGACTGGCCCCACAGATACGCAGTATTTT. Amino acid sequence: CASSSTGPTDTQYF.